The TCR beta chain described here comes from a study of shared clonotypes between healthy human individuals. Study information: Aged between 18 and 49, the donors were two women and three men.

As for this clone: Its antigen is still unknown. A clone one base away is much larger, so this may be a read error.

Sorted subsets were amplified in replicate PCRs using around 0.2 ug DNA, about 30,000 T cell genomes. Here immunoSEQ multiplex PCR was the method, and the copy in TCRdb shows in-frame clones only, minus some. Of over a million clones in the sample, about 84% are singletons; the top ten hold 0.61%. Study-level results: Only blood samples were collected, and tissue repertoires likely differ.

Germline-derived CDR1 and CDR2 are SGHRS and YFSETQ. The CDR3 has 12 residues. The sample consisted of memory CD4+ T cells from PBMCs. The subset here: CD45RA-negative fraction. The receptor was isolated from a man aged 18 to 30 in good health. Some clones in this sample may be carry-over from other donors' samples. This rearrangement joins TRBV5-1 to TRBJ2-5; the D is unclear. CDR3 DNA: TGCGCCAGCAGCTTTGACCAAGGGACCCAGTACTTC. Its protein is CASSFDQGTQYF. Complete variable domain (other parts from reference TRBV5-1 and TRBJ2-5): KAGVTQTPRYLIKTRGQQVTLSCSPISGHRSVSWYQQTPGQGLQFLFEYFSETQRNKGNFPGRFSGRQFSNSRSEMNVSTLELGDSALYLCASSFDQGTQYFGPGTRLLVL.